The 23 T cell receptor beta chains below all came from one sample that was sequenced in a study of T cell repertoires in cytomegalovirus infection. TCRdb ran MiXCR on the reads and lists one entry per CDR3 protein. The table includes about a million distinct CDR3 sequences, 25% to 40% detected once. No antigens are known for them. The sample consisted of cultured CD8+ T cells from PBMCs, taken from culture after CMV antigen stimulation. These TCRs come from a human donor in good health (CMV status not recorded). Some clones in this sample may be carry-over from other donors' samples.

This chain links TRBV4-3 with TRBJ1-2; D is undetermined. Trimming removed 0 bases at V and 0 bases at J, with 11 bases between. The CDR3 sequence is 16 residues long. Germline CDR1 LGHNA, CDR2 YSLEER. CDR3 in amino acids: CASSQDREGTNYGYTF. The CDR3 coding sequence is TGCGCCAGCAGCCAAGATAGGGAGGGTACTAACTATGGCTACACCTTC.

The CDR3, as DNA: TGTGCCAGCAGTTTAGGAGCTGCCAATCAGCCCCAGCATTTT. Translating gives CASSLGAANQPQHF. The gene calls are TRBV27 and TRBJ1-5; D is unresolved. Germline V gene lookup returns CDR1 MNHEY and CDR2 SMNVEV (reference sequence). V lost 2 bases and J 3 bases, leaving 8 bases between the germline ends. The CDR3 is 14 amino acids.

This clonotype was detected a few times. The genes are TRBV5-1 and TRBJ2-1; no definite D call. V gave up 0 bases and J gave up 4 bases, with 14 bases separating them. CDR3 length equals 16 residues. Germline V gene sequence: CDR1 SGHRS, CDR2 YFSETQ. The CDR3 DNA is TGCGCCAGCAGCTTGGGATGGTCGGGCCCGTACAATGAGCAGTTCTTC. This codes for CASSLGWSGPYNEQFF.

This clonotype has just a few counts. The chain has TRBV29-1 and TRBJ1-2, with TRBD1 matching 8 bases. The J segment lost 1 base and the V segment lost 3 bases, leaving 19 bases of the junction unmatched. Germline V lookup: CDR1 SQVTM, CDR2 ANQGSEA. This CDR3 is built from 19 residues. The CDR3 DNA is TGCAGCGTTGAGCTGGTGAGGTGGACAGGGACGATTATTAACTATGGCTACACCTTC. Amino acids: CSVELVRWTGTIINYGYTF.

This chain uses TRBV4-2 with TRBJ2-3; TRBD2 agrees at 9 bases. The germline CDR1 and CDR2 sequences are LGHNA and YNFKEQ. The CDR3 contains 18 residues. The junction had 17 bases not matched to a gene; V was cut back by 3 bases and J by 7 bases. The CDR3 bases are TGTGCCAGCAGCCAGACAGGAGAACTAGCGGGTCGAATCCATACGCAGTATTTT. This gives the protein CASSQTGELAGRIHTQYF.

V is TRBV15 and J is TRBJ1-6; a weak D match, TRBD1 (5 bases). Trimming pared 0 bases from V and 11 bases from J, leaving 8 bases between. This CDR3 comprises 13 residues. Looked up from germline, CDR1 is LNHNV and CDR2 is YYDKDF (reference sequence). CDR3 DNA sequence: TGTGCCACCAGCAGAGATCTAGGGGCACCCCTCCACTTT. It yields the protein CATSRDLGAPLHF. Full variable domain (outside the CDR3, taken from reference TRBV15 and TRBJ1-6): DAMVIQNPRYQVTQFGKPVTLSCSQTLNHNVMYWYQQKSSQAPKLLFHYYDKDFNNEADTPDNFQSRRPNTSFCFLDIRSPGLGDTAMYLCATSRDLGAPLHFGNGTRLTVT.

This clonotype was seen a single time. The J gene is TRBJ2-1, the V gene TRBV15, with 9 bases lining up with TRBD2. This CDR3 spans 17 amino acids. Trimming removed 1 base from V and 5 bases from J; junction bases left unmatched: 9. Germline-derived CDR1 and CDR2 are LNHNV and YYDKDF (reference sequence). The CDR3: CATSRGSGGPPNNEQFF. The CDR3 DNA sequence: TGTGCCACCAGCAGAGGGAGCGGGGGGCCCCCCAACAATGAGCAGTTCTTC.

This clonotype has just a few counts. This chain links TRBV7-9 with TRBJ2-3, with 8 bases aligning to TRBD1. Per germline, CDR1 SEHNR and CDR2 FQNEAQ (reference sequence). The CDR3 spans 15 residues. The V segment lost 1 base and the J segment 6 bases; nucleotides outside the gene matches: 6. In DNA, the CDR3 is TGTGCCAGCAGCTTAGTGCAGGGGGCTAGGGATACGCAGTATTTT. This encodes CASSLVQGARDTQYF.

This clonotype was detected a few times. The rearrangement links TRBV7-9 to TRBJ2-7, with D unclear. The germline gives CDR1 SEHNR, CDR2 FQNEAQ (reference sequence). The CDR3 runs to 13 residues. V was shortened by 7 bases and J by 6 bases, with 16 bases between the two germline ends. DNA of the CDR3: TGTGCCAGCACCTCTGGGGAAGGACGCGAGCAGTACTTC. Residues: CASTSGEGREQYF.

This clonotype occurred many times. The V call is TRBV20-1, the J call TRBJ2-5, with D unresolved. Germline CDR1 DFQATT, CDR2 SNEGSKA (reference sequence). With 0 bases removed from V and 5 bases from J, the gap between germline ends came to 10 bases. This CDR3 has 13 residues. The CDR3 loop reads CSARDIAGETQYF. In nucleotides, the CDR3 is TGCAGTGCTAGAGATATAGCTGGGGAGACCCAGTACTTC.

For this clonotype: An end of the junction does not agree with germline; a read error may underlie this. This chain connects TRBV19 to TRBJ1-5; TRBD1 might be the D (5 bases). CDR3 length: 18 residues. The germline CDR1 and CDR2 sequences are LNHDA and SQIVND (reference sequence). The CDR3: CVSSIRGWKREDNQPQHF. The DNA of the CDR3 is TGTGTCAGTAGTATAAGGGGCTGGAAGAGGGAGGACAATCAGCCCCAGCATTTT. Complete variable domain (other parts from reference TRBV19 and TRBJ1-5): DGGITQSPKYLFRKEGQNVTLSCEQNLNHDAMYWYRQDPGQGLRLIYYSQIVNDFQKGDIAEGYSVSREKKESFPLTVTSAQKNPTAFYLCVSSIRGWKREDNQPQHFGDGTRLSIL.

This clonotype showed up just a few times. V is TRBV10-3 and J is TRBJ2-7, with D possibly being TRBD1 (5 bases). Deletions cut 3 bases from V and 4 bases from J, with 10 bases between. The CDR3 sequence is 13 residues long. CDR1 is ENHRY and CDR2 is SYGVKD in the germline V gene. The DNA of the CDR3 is TGTGCCATCAGTGAAGGAACAGGATACGAGCAGTACTTC. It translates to CAISEGTGYEQYF.

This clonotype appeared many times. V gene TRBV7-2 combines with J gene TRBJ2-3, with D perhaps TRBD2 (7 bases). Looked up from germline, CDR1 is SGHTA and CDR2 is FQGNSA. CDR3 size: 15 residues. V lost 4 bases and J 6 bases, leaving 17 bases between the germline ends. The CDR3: CASSSRRGGRDTQYF. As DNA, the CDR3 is TGTGCCAGCAGCTCCAGGAGGGGGGGAAGGGATACGCAGTATTTT.

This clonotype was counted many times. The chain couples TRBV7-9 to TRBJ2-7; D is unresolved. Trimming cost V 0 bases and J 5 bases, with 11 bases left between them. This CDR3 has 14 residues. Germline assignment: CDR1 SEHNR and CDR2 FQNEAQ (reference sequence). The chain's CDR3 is CASSLANHHHEQYF. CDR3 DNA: TGTGCCAGCAGCTTAGCTAATCATCACCACGAGCAGTACTTC.

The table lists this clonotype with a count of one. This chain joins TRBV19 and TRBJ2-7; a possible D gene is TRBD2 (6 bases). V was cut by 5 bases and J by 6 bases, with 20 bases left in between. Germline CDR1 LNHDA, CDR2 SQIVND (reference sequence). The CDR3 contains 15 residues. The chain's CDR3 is CASSAPGPRGIEQYF. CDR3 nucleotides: TGTGCCAGTAGTGCCCCCGGGCCCCGGGGGATCGAGCAGTACTTC.

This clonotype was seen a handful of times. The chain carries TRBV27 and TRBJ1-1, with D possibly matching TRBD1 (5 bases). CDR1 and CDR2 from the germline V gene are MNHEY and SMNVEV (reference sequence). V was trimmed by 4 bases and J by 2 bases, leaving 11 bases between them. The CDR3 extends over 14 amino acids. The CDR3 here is CASSSWDLNTEAFF. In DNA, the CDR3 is TGTGCCAGCAGTTCCTGGGACCTTAACACTGAAGCTTTCTTT.

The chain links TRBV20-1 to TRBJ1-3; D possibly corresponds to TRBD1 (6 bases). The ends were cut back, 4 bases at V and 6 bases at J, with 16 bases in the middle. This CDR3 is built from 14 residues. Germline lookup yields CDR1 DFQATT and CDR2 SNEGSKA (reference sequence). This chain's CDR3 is CSATDRNEENTIYF. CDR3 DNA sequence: TGCAGTGCTACGGACAGAAACGAGGAAAACACCATATATTTT.

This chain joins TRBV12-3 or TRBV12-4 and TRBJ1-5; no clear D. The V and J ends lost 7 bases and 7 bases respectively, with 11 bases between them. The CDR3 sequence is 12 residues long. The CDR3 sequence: CASTKDLQPQHF. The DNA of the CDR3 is TGTGCCAGCACCAAGGATCTCCAGCCCCAGCATTTT.

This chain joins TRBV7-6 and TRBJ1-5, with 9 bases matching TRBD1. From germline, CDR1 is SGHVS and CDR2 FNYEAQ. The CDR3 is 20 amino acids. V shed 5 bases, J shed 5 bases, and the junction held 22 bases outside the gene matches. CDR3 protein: CASSPSPSVFRDRVYQPQHF. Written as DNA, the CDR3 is TGTGCCAGCAGCCCATCCCCTTCGGTTTTTCGGGACAGGGTCTATCAGCCCCAGCATTTT. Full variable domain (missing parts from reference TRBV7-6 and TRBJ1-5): GAGVSQSPRYKVTKRGQDVALRCDPISGHVSLYWYRQALGQGPEFLTYFNYEAQQDKSGLPNDRFSAERPEGSISTLTIQRTEQRDSAMYRCASSPSPSVFRDRVYQPQHFGDGTRLSIL.

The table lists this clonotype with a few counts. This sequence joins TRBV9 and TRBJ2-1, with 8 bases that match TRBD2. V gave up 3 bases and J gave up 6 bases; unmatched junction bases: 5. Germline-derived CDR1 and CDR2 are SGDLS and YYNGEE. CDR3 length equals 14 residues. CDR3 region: CASSGRGAVNEQFF. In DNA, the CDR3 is TGTGCCAGCAGCGGGCGGGGGGCAGTCAATGAGCAGTTCTTC.

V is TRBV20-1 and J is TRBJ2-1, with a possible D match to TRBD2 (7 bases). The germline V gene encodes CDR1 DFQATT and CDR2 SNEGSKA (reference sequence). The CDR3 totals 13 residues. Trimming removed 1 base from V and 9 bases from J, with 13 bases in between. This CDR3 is CSARGGGRGEQFF. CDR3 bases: TGCAGTGCTAGAGGGGGGGGGCGGGGTGAGCAGTTCTTC.

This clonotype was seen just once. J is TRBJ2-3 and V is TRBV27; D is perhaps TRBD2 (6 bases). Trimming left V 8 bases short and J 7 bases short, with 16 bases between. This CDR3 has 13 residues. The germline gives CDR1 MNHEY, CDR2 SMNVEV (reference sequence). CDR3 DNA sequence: TGTGCCAGCGGCTGGACTACCGCCCATACGCAGTATTTT. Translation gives CASGWTTAHTQYF.

CDR3 coding DNA: TGTGCCAGCAGTTTGGTGCTAGCGGGGGTAACAGATACGCAGTATTTT. It encodes CASSLVLAGVTDTQYF. V and J are TRBV28 and TRBJ2-3; 10 bases align to TRBD2. The germline gives CDR1 MDHEN, CDR2 SYDVKM. Trimming took 3 bases from V and 3 from J; bases not matched to a gene: 6. There are 16 residues in the CDR3.